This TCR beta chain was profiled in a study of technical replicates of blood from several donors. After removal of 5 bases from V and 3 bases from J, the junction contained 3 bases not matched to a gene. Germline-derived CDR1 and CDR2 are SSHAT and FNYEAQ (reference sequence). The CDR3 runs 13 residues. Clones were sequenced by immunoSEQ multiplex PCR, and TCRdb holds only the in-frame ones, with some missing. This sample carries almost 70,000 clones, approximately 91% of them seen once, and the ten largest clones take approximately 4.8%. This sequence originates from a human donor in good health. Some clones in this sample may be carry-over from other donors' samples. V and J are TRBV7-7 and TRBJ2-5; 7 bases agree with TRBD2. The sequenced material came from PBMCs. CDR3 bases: TGTGCCAGCAGCCATCTAGCGGAAGAGACCCAGTACTTC. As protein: CASSHLAEETQYF.